The 14 T cell receptor beta chains below all came from one sample that was sequenced in a study of cytotoxic CD8 clonotypes in ibrutinib-treated CLL. The protocol was immunoSEQ multiplex PCR, while the TCRdb copy is restricted to in-frame clones and leaves out a portion. The sample holds roughly 97,000 clones; 78% are singletons and the top ten take about 32%. The sequencing used PBMCs, collected after 12 months of ibrutinib treatment. The receptors come from a human donor with chronic lymphocytic leukemia.

The V gene is TRBV30, the J gene TRBJ1-6; 8 bases line up with TRBD1. Germline CDR1 is GTSNPN and CDR2 is SVGIG (reference sequence). The V segment lost 2 bases and the J segment 10 bases; nucleotides outside the gene matches: 13. This CDR3 is 16 amino acids long. In DNA, the CDR3 is TGTGCCTGGAGTATCTGGACAGGGACGAAAGGGTCACCCCTCCACTTT. It translates to CAWSIWTGTKGSPLHF.

This chain uses TRBV5-1 with TRBJ1-3, with TRBD1 identical over 7 bases. J lost 8 bases, V lost 4 bases, and 12 bases had no gene match. Germline V gives CDR1 SGHRS, CDR2 YFSETQ. This CDR3 is built from 15 residues. The CDR3 sequence is CASSRGQPGADTIYF. The CDR3, as DNA: TGCGCCAGCAGCCGGGGACAGCCCGGGGCGGACACCATATATTTT.

The rearrangement uses TRBV5-1 and TRBJ2-7; D unclear. Trimming shortened V by 0 bases and J by 0 bases, and 10 bases separated the two germline ends. Per the germline V gene, CDR1 is SGHRS and CDR2 is YFSETQ. CDR3 length equals 15 residues. The CDR3 loop reads CASSLDSKSSYEQYF. The CDR3 DNA reads as TGCGCCAGCAGCTTGGACTCGAAGAGCTCCTACGAGCAGTACTTC.

The chain links TRBV6-1 to TRBJ2-7, with a weak D call TRBD1 (5 bases). CDR3 length: 13 residues. V dropped 6 bases and J dropped 3 bases, with 12 bases sitting between them. Germline values: CDR1 MNHNS, CDR2 SASEGT. The CDR3 nucleotides read TGTGCCAGCAGAGGTTCAGGGAACTACGAGCAGTACTTC. It translates to CASRGSGNYEQYF.

The chain combines TRBV5-1 with TRBJ2-2; D gene ambiguous. The V end lost 0 bases, the J end lost 0 bases, and 6 bases lay between the germline ends. From germline, CDR1 is SGHRS and CDR2 YFSETQ. CDR3 size: 15 residues. CDR3 DNA sequence: TGCGCCAGCAGCTTGGGTGGGGCGAACACCGGGGAGCTGTTTTTT. It encodes CASSLGGANTGELFF. Based on the CDR3 plus reference TRBV5-1 and TRBJ2-2, the full variable domain is KAGVTQTPRYLIKTRGQQVTLSCSPISGHRSVSWYQQTPGQGLQFLFEYFSETQRNKGNFPGRFSGRQFSNSRSEMNVSTLELGDSALYLCASSLGGANTGELFFGEGSRLTVL.

V and J are TRBV27 and TRBJ1-1; tentatively, D is TRBD1 (6 bases). The V end was cut by 1 base, the J end by 4 bases, with 10 bases between. This CDR3 has 14 residues. CDR1 is MNHEY, CDR2 SMNVEV, per germline (reference sequence). The CDR3 sequence is CASSLYRDGTEAFF. The CDR3 bases are TGTGCCAGCAGTTTATACAGGGACGGCACTGAAGCTTTCTTT.

The chain employs TRBV7-8 and TRBJ1-6; tentatively, D is TRBD1 (5 bases). Germline V gene data show CDR1 as SGHVS and CDR2 as FQNEAQ. Trimming removed 5 bases from V and 0 bases from J, with 14 bases in between. This CDR3 spans 17 amino acids. The chain's CDR3 is CASSGGGRSSYNSPLHF. DNA of the CDR3: TGTGCCAGCAGCGGGGGAGGCAGAAGCTCCTATAATTCACCCCTCCACTTT.

This clone was observed a handful of times. The chain joins TRBV5-1 to TRBJ2-2; D not resolved. V was trimmed by 0 bases and J by 4 bases, leaving 10 bases between them. Looked up from germline, CDR1 is SGHRS and CDR2 is YFSETQ. The CDR3 is 15 amino acids. CDR3 sequence: CASSLVLGGTGELFF. CDR3 bases: TGCGCCAGCAGCTTGGTACTCGGCGGCACCGGGGAGCTGTTTTTT.

The chain combines TRBV5-1 with TRBJ1-2, with a weak D call TRBD1 (6 bases). The CDR3 has 16 residues. V was trimmed by 0 bases and J by 2 bases, leaving 14 bases between them. Germline loops: CDR1 SGHRS, CDR2 YFSETQ. This CDR3 reads CASSLAGGGLNYGYTF. The CDR3 DNA sequence: TGCGCCAGCAGCTTGGCCGGAGGGGGATTAAACTATGGCTACACCTTC.

The J gene is TRBJ2-7, the V gene TRBV6-5; possible D gene TRBD1, 5 bases. CDR1 is MNHEY and CDR2 is SVGAGI in the germline V gene. The CDR3 length is 14 residues. V lost 6 bases and J lost 2, with 14 bases in between. The CDR3 DNA reads TGTGCCAGCAGCTCCCCGTCCAGGGCCTACGAGCAGTACTTC. Amino acids: CASSSPSRAYEQYF.

The chain carries TRBV18 and TRBJ2-6; either TRBD1 or TRBD2 may supply D (5 bases each). V lost 0 bases, J lost 0 bases, and 15 bases lay in between. CDR3 length equals 19 residues. Per the germline V gene, CDR1 is KGHSH and CDR2 is LQKENI. CDR3 DNA: TGTGCCAGCTCACCACCCTTTGGGGGTACCAGCTCTGGGGCCAACGTCCTGACTTTC. Translating it yields CASSPPFGGTSSGANVLTF.

V and J are TRBV6-6 and TRBJ1-2; D gene ambiguous. The CDR3 spans 16 residues. CDR1 and CDR2 (germline): MNHNY, SVGAGI (reference sequence). Trimming removed 3 bases at V and 0 bases at J, with 14 bases between. The CDR3 region is CASSYTATVSNYGYTF. In DNA, the CDR3 is TGTGCCAGCAGTTATACGGCTACCGTTTCTAACTATGGCTACACCTTC.

In this sample, this clone turned up a few times. The chain combines TRBV7-9 with TRBJ2-7, with D perhaps assigned TRBD1 or TRBD2 (5 bases each). V lost 6 bases to trimming and J lost 5 bases, with 17 bases between them. The CDR3 covers 14 residues. Germline V gene lookup returns CDR1 SEHNR and CDR2 FQNEAQ (reference sequence). CDR3 residues: CASSRSGTGDEQYF. CDR3 DNA: TGTGCCAGCAGTCGTTCAGGGACCGGGGACGAGCAGTACTTC.

This clone has ten or more counts. The J gene is TRBJ1-1, the V gene TRBV5-1; possible D gene TRBD1, 5 bases. Trimming removed 4 bases at V and 0 bases at J, with 16 bases between. This CDR3 spans 16 amino acids. CDR1 is SGHRS and CDR2 is YFSETQ in the germline V gene. This chain's CDR3 is CASSLTRQTMNTEAFF. In nucleotides, the CDR3 is TGCGCCAGCAGCCTGACGAGACAGACGATGAACACTGAAGCTTTCTTT.